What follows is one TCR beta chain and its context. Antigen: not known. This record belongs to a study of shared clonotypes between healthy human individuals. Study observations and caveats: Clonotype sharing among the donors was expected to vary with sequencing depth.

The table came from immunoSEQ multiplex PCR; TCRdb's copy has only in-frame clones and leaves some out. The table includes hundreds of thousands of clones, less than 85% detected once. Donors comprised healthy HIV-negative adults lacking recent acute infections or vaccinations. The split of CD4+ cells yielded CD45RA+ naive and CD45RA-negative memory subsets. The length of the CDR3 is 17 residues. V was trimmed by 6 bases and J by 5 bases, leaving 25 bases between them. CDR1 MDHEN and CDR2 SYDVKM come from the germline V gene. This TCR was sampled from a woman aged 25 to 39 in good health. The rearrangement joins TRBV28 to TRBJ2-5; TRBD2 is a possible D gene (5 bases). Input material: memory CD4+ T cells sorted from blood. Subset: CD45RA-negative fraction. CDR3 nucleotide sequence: TGTGCCAGCAGCCCATTCAAGTTAAAGAATCCGGGGGAGACCCAGTACTTC. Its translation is CASSPFKLKNPGETQYF.